The rows below give T cell receptor beta chains drawn from one sample of a study of response to subunit inactivated influenza vaccine. TCRdb passed the RT-PCR reads through MiXCR, listing each CDR3 protein once. The sample includes around 750,000 distinct CDR3 sequences, around 21% seen only once; the top ten take roughly a tenth. Sequences were derived from PBMCs from blood, sampled approximately 5 days after vaccination. All receptors derive from a man aged 50-60 years who received an inactivated influenza vaccine. CDR3s include the opening cysteine and the closing phenylalanine or tryptophan. D genes are given only for firm matches. Part of the rows lack a size; the others show once, few, many or a class for expanded clones.

clone size: once; J gene: TRBJ2-7; CDR3 length: 13; D gene: -; V gene: TRBV30; CDR3 protein: CAWSAGKWYEQYF; CDR3 DNA: TGTGCCTGGAGCGCAGGGAAATGGTACGAGCAGTACTTC
clone size: -; J gene: TRBJ2-2; CDR3 length: 16; D gene: -; V gene: TRBV27; CDR3 protein: CAPGGPGTLNTGELFF; CDR3 DNA: TGCGCCCCGGGTGGCCCCGGAACGTTGAACACCGGGGAGCTGTTTTTT
clone size: few; J gene: TRBJ2-1; CDR3 length: 15; D gene: -; V gene: TRBV4-1; CDR3 protein: CASSQEVLAYNEQFF; CDR3 DNA: TGCGCCAGCAGCCAAGAGGTACTAGCTTACAATGAGCAGTTCTTC
clone size: few; J gene: TRBJ1-4; CDR3 length: 15; D gene: -; V gene: TRBV20-1; CDR3 protein: CSASGVAATNEKLFF; CDR3 DNA: TGCAGTGCTAGTGGTGTGGCAGCAACTAATGAAAAACTGTTTTTT
clone size: -; J gene: TRBJ2-2; CDR3 length: 16; D gene: -; V gene: TRBV9; CDR3 protein: CASSPTWGRDTGELFF; CDR3 DNA: TGTGCCAGCAGCCCGACGTGGGGTAGGGACACCGGGGAGCTGTTTTTT
clone size: few; J gene: TRBJ2-7; CDR3 length: 15; D gene: TRBD2; V gene: TRBV4-3; CDR3 protein: CASSHATSEIYEQYF; CDR3 DNA: TGCGCCAGCAGCCATGCGACTAGCGAGATTTACGAGCAGTACTTC
clone size: -; J gene: TRBJ2-1; CDR3 length: 14; D gene: TRBD1; V gene: TRBV4-1; CDR3 protein: CASSQAGGSDEQFF; CDR3 DNA: TGCGCCAGCAGCCAAGCAGGGGGCTCGGATGAGCAGTTCTTC
clone size: -; J gene: TRBJ2-7; CDR3 length: 14; D gene: -; V gene: TRBV28; CDR3 protein: CASSLSSVDYEQYF; CDR3 DNA: TGTGCCAGCAGTTTATCGAGCGTTGACTACGAGCAGTACTTC
clone size: -; J gene: TRBJ1-1; CDR3 length: 15; D gene: -; V gene: TRBV5-1; CDR3 protein: CASSLVGSANTEAFF; CDR3 DNA: TGCGCCAGCAGCTTGGTTGGCAGCGCGAACACTGAAGCTTTCTTT
clone size: -; J gene: TRBJ2-1; CDR3 length: 13; D gene: TRBD2; V gene: TRBV6-1; CDR3 protein: CASMKLREGEQFF; CDR3 DNA: TGTGCCAGCATGAAGCTCAGGGAGGGTGAGCAGTTCTTC
clone size: many; J gene: TRBJ2-3; CDR3 length: 16; D gene: -; V gene: TRBV20-1; CDR3 protein: CSARDFPASSTDTQYF; CDR3 DNA: TGCAGTGCTAGAGATTTCCCAGCGTCTAGCACAGATACGCAGTATTTT
clone size: -; J gene: TRBJ2-7; CDR3 length: 12; D gene: TRBD1; V gene: TRBV7-8; CDR3 protein: CASSATGGEQYF; CDR3 DNA: TGTGCCAGCAGCGCAACAGGGGGCGAGCAGTACTTC
clone size: few; J gene: TRBJ2-3; CDR3 length: 16; D gene: TRBD2; V gene: TRBV6-4; CDR3 protein: CASSDQPGLDTDTQYF; CDR3 DNA: TGTGCCAGCAGTGATCAACCGGGACTAGACACAGATACGCAGTATTTT
clone size: few; J gene: TRBJ2-2; CDR3 length: 15; D gene: TRBD1; V gene: TRBV5-1; CDR3 protein: CASSPGQGWNGELFF; CDR3 DNA: TGCGCCAGCAGCCCAGGACAGGGATGGAACGGGGAGCTGTTTTTT
clone size: few; J gene: TRBJ2-7; CDR3 length: 15; D gene: TRBD1; V gene: TRBV27; CDR3 protein: CASSSGQDSSYEQYF; CDR3 DNA: TGTGCCAGCAGTTCCGGACAGGACAGCTCCTACGAGCAGTACTTC
clone size: -; J gene: TRBJ2-1; CDR3 length: 15; D gene: -; V gene: TRBV7-9; CDR3 protein: CASSLGNPSYNEQFF; CDR3 DNA: TGTGCCAGCAGCTTAGGGAACCCCTCGTACAATGAGCAGTTCTTC
clone size: many; J gene: TRBJ2-5; CDR3 length: 15; D gene: TRBD1; V gene: TRBV4-2; CDR3 protein: CASSLGQGPQETQYF; CDR3 DNA: TGTGCCAGCAGCCTAGGACAGGGGCCCCAAGAGACCCAGTACTTC
clone size: few; J gene: TRBJ2-1; CDR3 length: 11; D gene: -; V gene: TRBV16; CDR3 protein: CASSQSLEQFF; CDR3 DNA: TGTGCCAGCAGCCAATCTTTAGAGCAGTTCTTC
clone size: -; J gene: TRBJ2-7; CDR3 length: 15; D gene: TRBD2; V gene: TRBV3-1; CDR3 protein: CASSFGLAGVLEQYF; CDR3 DNA: TGTGCCAGCAGCTTCGGACTAGCGGGAGTATTGGAGCAGTACTTC
clone size: -; J gene: TRBJ2-2; CDR3 length: 18; D gene: -; V gene: TRBV11-2; CDR3 protein: CASSLEGGRHLRAGELFF; CDR3 DNA: -
clone size: -; J gene: TRBJ2-7; CDR3 length: 17; D gene: -; V gene: TRBV6-2/TRBV6-3; CDR3 protein: CASSYSTSPGTLYEQYF; CDR3 DNA: TGTGCCAGCAGTTACTCTACCAGTCCGGGAACTCTCTACGAGCAGTACTTC
clone size: few; J gene: TRBJ2-1; CDR3 length: 15; D gene: TRBD1; V gene: TRBV5-1; CDR3 protein: CASSTTGTGGNEQFF; CDR3 DNA: TGCGCCAGCAGCACAACGGGGACAGGCGGTAATGAGCAGTTCTTC
clone size: -; J gene: TRBJ2-7; CDR3 length: 13; D gene: -; V gene: TRBV7-2; CDR3 protein: CASSYLQRYEQYF; CDR3 DNA: TGTGCCAGCAGCTATCTGCAGCGGTACGAGCAGTACTTC
clone size: -; J gene: TRBJ2-7; CDR3 length: 16; D gene: TRBD2; V gene: TRBV6-1; CDR3 protein: CASSRGTSGFNYEQYF; CDR3 DNA: TGTGCCAGCAGTAGAGGGACTAGCGGGTTTAACTACGAGCAGTACTTC
clone size: -; J gene: TRBJ2-1; CDR3 length: 16; D gene: TRBD2; V gene: TRBV7-9; CDR3 protein: CASSELAGPSYNEQFF; CDR3 DNA: TGTGCCAGCAGCGAGCTAGCGGGACCCTCCTACAATGAGCAGTTCTTC
clone size: -; J gene: TRBJ2-7; CDR3 length: 14; D gene: -; V gene: TRBV20-1; CDR3 protein: CSASGTLSSYEQYF; CDR3 DNA: TGCAGTGCATCCGGGACATTGAGCTCCTACGAGCAGTACTTC
clone size: many; J gene: TRBJ2-1; CDR3 length: 17; D gene: TRBD2; V gene: TRBV20-1; CDR3 protein: CSARPLDSGSLWNEQFF; CDR3 DNA: TGCAGTGCTAGACCACTGGATAGCGGGAGTCTATGGAATGAGCAGTTCTTC
clone size: few; J gene: TRBJ2-3; CDR3 length: 15; D gene: TRBD2; V gene: TRBV12-3/TRBV12-4; CDR3 protein: CASSSDRAGGGTQYF; CDR3 DNA: TGTGCCAGCAGCTCTGACCGCGCGGGGGGTGGTACGCAGTATTTT
clone size: few; J gene: TRBJ1-1; CDR3 length: 15; D gene: TRBD1; V gene: TRBV5-6; CDR3 protein: CASSPRDRRWTEAFF; CDR3 DNA: TGTGCCAGCAGCCCGAGGGACAGGAGGTGGACTGAAGCTTTCTTT
clone size: -; J gene: TRBJ2-4; CDR3 length: 20; D gene: -; V gene: TRBV4-1; CDR3 protein: CASSLHAAPPKLVAKNIQYF; CDR3 DNA: TGCGCCAGCAGCCTCCACGCTGCCCCACCTAAGCTGGTAGCCAAAAACATTCAGTACTTC
clone size: -; J gene: TRBJ1-1; CDR3 length: 16; D gene: -; V gene: TRBV14; CDR3 protein: CASSPRELSMNTEAFF; CDR3 DNA: TGTGCCAGCAGCCCCCGGGAGCTCTCCATGAACACTGAAGCTTTCTTT
clone size: -; J gene: TRBJ2-7; CDR3 length: 15; D gene: -; V gene: TRBV24-1; CDR3 protein: CATSDFGGVSYEQYF; CDR3 DNA: TGTGCCACCAGTGATTTTGGAGGGGTTTCCTACGAGCAGTACTTC
clone size: few; J gene: TRBJ1-5; CDR3 length: 13; D gene: -; V gene: TRBV7-2; CDR3 protein: CASSSTNNQPQHF; CDR3 DNA: TGTGCCAGCAGCTCGACAAACAATCAGCCCCAGCATTTT